Following are 13 T cell receptor beta chains from one sample sequenced in a study of immune evolution from preneoplasia to lung adenocarcinoma. Measured with immunoSEQ multiplex PCR; TCRdb has only the in-frame clones, and not every one. The sample carries some 5,100 clones, 69% recorded once. The sequencing input was FFPE adjacent normal lung tissue. The receptor set was obtained from a person older than 75 with lung adenocarcinoma.

The V gene is TRBV7-9, the J gene TRBJ1-5; D remains unclear. The CDR3 is 12 residues long. Looked up from germline, CDR1 is SEHNR and CDR2 is FQNEAQ (reference sequence). Trimming removed 4 bases at V and 5 bases at J, with 6 bases between. CDR3 amino acids: CASSSNHQPQHF. As DNA, the CDR3 is TGTGCCAGCAGCTCAAACCATCAGCCCCAGCATTTT.

This clone came up a few times. The CDR3 nucleotides are TGCGCCAGCAGCATTGGACAGGGGAACACTGAAGCTTTCTTT. It encodes CASSIGQGNTEAFF. The chain combines TRBV5-1 with TRBJ1-1; 8 bases fit TRBD1. The CDR3 spans 14 residues. V shed 4 bases, J shed 1 base, and the junction held 3 bases outside the gene matches. Germline values: CDR1 SGHRS, CDR2 YFSETQ.

The chain joins TRBV14 to TRBJ1-2; TRBD1 aligns across 10 bases. The germline gives CDR1 SGHDN, CDR2 FVKESK. This CDR3 comprises 19 residues. Losses at the gene ends were 1 base for V and 0 bases for J; bases not matched to a gene: 11. CDR3 loop: CASSQGLRDRGLANYGYTF. The CDR3 DNA reads as TGTGCCAGCAGCCAAGGTTTGCGGGACAGGGGCCTTGCTAACTATGGCTACACCTTC.

The J gene is TRBJ1-5, the V gene TRBV7-6; possibly TRBD1 for D (6 bases). This CDR3 contains 14 residues. Trimming stripped 5 bases from V and 5 bases from J, with 13 bases between. Germline V lookup: CDR1 SGHVS, CDR2 FNYEAQ. Here the CDR3 DNA reads TGTGCCAGCAGCCACATGGGGGGGCATCAGCCCCAGCATTTT. It translates to CASSHMGGHQPQHF. The full variable domain, in which reference TRBV7-6 and TRBJ1-5 provide the parts outside the CDR3, is GAGVSQSPRYKVTKRGQDVALRCDPISGHVSLYWYRQALGQGPEFLTYFNYEAQQDKSGLPNDRFSAERPEGSISTLTIQRTEQRDSAMYRCASSHMGGHQPQHFGDGTRLSIL.

The gene calls are TRBV6-6 and TRBJ2-3; possibly TRBD2 for D (6 bases). Trimming removed 6 bases from V and 8 bases from J, with 12 bases in between. The germline V gene has CDR1 MNHNY and CDR2 SVGAGI (reference sequence). The CDR3 runs 12 residues. CDR3 sequence: CASSPAGGTQYF. The DNA of the CDR3 is TGTGCCAGCAGCCCTGCCGGGGGTACGCAGTATTTT.

V and J are TRBV7-9 and TRBJ1-2, with unresolved D. Germline CDR1 is SEHNR and CDR2 is FQNEAQ (reference sequence). CDR3 length: 14 amino acids. V lost 1 base to trimming and J lost 0 bases, with 6 bases between them. The DNA of the CDR3 is TGTGCCAGCAGCTTAGATGGAGCTAACTATGGCTACACCTTC. This encodes CASSLDGANYGYTF.

The V gene is TRBV7-9, the J gene TRBJ2-5, with 10 bases matching TRBD2. J lost 5 bases, V lost 5 bases, and 8 bases had no gene match. Germline CDR1 reads SEHNR; CDR2 reads FQNEAQ (reference sequence). The CDR3 has 15 residues. The CDR3 spells CASSGGTSEFETQYF. In DNA form, the CDR3 reads TGTGCCAGCAGCGGCGGGACTAGCGAATTTGAGACCCAGTACTTC.

The chain uses TRBV7-3 and TRBJ2-5, with 9 bases identical to TRBD1. J lost 4 bases, V lost 5 bases, and 14 bases had no gene match. CDR1 and CDR2 (germline): SGHTA, FQGTGA. The CDR3 has 17 residues. The CDR3 coding sequence is TGTGCCAGCAGCCCCTTACCCCCGGGACAGGGATTAGAGACCCAGTACTTC. It codes for CASSPLPPGQGLETQYF.

The V call is TRBV7-9, the J call TRBJ2-1; 16 positions match TRBD2. Trimming at V came to 5 bases and at J to 6 bases, leaving 10 bases not matched to a gene. In germline, CDR1 is SEHNR, CDR2 FQNEAQ (reference sequence). This CDR3 contains 18 residues. The CDR3: CASSQGLAGGQSSNEQFF. The CDR3 region has the DNA TGTGCCAGCAGCCAGGGACTAGCGGGGGGGCAGTCATCCAATGAGCAGTTCTTC.

This clone rates as medium-sized. This chain uses TRBV4-2 with TRBJ1-2, with D maybe TRBD1 (5 bases). The CDR3 totals 15 residues. V was shortened by 0 bases and J by 5 bases, with 13 bases between the two germline ends. CDR1 is LGHNA and CDR2 is YNFKEQ in the germline V gene. The CDR3 nucleotides are TGTGCCAGCAGCCAAGAAGGGGCCGCGTCTTATGGCTACACCTTC. This encodes CASSQEGAASYGYTF.

This clone occurred a few times. This chain connects TRBV4-1 to TRBJ1-5; no definite D call. This CDR3 spans 13 amino acids. From germline, CDR1 is MGHRA and CDR2 YSYEKL. V was cut by 0 bases and J by 8 bases, with 8 bases left in between. DNA for the CDR3: TGCGCCAGCAGCCAAGAACGGTTAAAGCCCCAGCATTTT. This translates into CASSQERLKPQHF.

This chain uses TRBV10-1 with TRBJ2-3, with D possibly called TRBD1 or TRBD2 (5 bases each). Trimming shortened V by 2 bases and J by 3 bases, and 6 bases separated the two germline ends. Germline V gene data show CDR1 as WNHNN and CDR2 as SYGVQD (reference sequence). The CDR3 consists of 13 residues. CDR3 loop: CASSEGGTDTQYF. CDR3 DNA: TGCGCCAGCAGTGAGGGGGGTACAGATACGCAGTATTTT.

This chain joins TRBV2 and TRBJ2-4; 9 bases are shared with TRBD2. Germline assignment: CDR1 SNHLY and CDR2 FYNNEI. V shed 6 bases and J 8 bases; nucleotides not matched to a gene: 8. The CDR3 length is 14 residues. The CDR3, as DNA: TGTGCCAGCAGAACTAGCGGGCAAAGGGACATTCAGTACTTC. Protein product: CASRTSGQRDIQYF.